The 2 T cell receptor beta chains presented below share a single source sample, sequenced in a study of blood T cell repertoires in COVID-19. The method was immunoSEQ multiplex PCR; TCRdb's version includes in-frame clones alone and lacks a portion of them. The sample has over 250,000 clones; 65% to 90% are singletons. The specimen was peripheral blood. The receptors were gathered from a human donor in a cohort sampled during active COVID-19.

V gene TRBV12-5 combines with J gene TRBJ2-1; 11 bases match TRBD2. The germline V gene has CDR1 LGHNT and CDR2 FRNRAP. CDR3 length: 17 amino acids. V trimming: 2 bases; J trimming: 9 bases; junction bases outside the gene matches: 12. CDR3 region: CASGLPVTSGSRPEQFF. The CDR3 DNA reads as TGTGCTAGTGGTTTGCCCGTAACTAGCGGGAGTCGTCCTGAGCAGTTCTTC.

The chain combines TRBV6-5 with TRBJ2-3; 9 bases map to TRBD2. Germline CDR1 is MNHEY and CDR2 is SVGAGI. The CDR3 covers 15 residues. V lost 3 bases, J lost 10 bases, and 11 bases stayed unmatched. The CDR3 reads CASSYTLGSGSAQYF. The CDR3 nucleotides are TGTGCCAGCAGTTATACGCTTGGTAGCGGGAGCGCGCAGTATTTT.